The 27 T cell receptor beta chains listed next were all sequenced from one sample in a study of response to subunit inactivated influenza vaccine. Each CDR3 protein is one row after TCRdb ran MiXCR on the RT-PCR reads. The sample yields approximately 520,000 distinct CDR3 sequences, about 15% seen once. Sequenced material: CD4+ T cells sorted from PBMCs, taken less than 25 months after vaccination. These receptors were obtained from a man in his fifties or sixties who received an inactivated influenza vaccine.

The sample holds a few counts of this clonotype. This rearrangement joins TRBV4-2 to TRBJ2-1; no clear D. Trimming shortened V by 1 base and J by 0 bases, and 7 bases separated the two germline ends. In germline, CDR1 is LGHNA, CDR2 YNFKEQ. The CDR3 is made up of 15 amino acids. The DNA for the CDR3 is TGTGCCAGCAGCCAAGCCTTATCCTCCTACAATGAGCAGTTCTTC. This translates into CASSQALSSYNEQFF.

CDR3 sequence: CATSRRQGPGELFF. CDR3 DNA sequence: TGTGCCACCAGCAGACGACAGGGGCCGGGGGAGCTGTTTTTT. The gene calls are TRBV15 and TRBJ2-2; 8 bases agree with TRBD1. After removal of 2 bases from V and 8 bases from J, the junction contained 4 bases not matched to a gene. Germline values: CDR1 LNHNV, CDR2 YYDKDF (reference sequence). The CDR3 runs to 14 residues.

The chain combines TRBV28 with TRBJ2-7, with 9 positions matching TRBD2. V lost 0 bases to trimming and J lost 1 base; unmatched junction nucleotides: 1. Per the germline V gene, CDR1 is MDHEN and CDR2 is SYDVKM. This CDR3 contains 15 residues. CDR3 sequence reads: CASSLWLAGSYEQYF. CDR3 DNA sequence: TGTGCCAGCAGTTTATGGCTAGCGGGGTCCTACGAGCAGTACTTC.

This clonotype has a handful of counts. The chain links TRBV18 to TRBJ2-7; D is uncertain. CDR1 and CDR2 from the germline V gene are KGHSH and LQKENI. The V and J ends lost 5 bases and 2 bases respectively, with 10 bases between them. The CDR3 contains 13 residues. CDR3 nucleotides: TGTGCCAGCTCATCTGGTATCGCCTACGAGCAGTACTTC. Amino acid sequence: CASSSGIAYEQYF. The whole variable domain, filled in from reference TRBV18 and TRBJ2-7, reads NAGVMQNPRHLVRRRGQEARLRCSPMKGHSHVYWYRQLPEEGLKFMVYLQKENIIDESGMPKERFSAEFPKEGPSILRIQQVVRGDSAAYFCASSSGIAYEQYFGPGTRLTVT.

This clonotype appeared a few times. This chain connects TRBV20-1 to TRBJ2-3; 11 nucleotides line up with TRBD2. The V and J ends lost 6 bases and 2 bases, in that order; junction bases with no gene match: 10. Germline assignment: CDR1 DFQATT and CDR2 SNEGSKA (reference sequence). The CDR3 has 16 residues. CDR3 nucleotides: TGCAGTGCCCCGACTAGCGGGGACGAGCACACAGATACGCAGTATTTT. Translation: CSAPTSGDEHTDTQYF.

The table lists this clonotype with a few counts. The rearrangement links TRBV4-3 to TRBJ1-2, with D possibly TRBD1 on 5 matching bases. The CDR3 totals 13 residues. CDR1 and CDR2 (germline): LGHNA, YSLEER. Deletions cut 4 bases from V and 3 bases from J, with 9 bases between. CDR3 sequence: CASSPGRDYGYTF. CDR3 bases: TGCGCCAGCAGCCCAGGCAGGGACTATGGCTACACCTTC.

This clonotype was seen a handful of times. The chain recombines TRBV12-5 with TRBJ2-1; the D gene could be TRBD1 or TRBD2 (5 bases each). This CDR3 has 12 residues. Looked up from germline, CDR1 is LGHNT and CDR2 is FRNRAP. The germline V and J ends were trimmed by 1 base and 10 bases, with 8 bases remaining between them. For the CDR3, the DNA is TGTGCTAGTGGTTTGGGAGGGGAAGAGCAGTTCTTC. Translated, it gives CASGLGGEEQFF.

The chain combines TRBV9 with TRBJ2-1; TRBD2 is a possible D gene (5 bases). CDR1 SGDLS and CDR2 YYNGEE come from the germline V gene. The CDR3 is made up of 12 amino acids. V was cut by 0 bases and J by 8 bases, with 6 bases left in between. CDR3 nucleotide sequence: TGTGCCAGCAGCGTAGGGGAGTATGAGCAGTTCTTC. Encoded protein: CASSVGEYEQFF.

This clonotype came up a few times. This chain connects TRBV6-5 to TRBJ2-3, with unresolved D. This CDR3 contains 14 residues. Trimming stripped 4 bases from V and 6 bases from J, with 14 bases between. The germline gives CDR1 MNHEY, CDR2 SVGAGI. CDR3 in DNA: TGTGCCAGCAGTTCCGGGCCTGCCTCCGATACGCAGTATTTT. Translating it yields CASSSGPASDTQYF.

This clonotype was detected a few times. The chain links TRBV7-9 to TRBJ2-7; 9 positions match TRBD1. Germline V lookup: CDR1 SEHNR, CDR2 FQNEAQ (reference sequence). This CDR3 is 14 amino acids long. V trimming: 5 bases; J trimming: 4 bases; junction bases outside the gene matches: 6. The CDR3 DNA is TGTGCCAGCAGCCGTGGGGGACAGGGATACGAGCAGTACTTC. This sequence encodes CASSRGGQGYEQYF.

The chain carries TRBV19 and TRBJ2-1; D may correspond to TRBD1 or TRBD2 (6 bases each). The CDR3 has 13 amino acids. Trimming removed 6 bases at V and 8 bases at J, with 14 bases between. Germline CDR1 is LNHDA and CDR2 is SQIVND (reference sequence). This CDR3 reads CASSLPRGDEQFF. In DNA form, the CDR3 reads TGTGCCAGTAGCCTCCCAAGGGGGGATGAGCAGTTCTTC. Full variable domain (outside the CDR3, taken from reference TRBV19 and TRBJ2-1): DGGITQSPKYLFRKEGQNVTLSCEQNLNHDAMYWYRQDPGQGLRLIYYSQIVNDFQKGDIAEGYSVSREKKESFPLTVTSAQKNPTAFYLCASSLPRGDEQFFGPGTRLTVL.

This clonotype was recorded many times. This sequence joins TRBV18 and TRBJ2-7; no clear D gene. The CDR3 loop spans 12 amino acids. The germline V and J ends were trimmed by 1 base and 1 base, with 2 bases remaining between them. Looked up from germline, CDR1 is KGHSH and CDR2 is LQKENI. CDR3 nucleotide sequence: TGTGCCAGCTCACCACAGTCCTACGAGCAGTACTTC. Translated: CASSPQSYEQYF.

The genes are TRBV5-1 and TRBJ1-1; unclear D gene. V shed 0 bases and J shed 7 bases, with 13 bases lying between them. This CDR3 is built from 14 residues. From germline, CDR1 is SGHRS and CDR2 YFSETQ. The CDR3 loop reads CASSLAGRRHEAFF. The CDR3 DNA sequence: TGCGCCAGCAGCTTGGCCGGAAGGAGGCATGAAGCTTTCTTT.

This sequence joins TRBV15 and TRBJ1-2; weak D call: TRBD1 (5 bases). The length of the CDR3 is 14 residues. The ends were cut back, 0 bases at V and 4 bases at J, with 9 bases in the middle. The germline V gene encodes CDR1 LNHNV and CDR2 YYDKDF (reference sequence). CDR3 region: CATSRDRALYGYTF. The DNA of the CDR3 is TGTGCCACCAGCAGAGACAGGGCCCTCTATGGCTACACCTTC.

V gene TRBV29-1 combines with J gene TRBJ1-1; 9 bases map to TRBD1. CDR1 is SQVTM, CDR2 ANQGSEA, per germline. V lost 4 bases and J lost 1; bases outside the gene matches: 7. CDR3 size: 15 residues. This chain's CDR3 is CSVGTYRGPNTEAFF. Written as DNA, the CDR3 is TGCAGCGTTGGCACTTACAGGGGGCCGAACACTGAAGCTTTCTTT.

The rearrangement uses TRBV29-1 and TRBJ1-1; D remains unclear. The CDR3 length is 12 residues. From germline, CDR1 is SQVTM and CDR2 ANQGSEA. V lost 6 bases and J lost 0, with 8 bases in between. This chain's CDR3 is CSVANMNTEAFF. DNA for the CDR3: TGCAGCGTGGCTAATATGAACACTGAAGCTTTCTTT.

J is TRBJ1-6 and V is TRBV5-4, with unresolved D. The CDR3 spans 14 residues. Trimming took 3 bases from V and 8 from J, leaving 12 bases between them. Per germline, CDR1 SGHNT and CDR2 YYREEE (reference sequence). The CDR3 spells CASSSGRNHSPLHF. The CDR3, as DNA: TGTGCCAGCAGCTCCGGACGGAACCATTCACCCCTCCACTTT. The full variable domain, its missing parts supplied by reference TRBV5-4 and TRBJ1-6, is ETGVTQSPTHLIKTRGQQVTLRCSSQSGHNTVSWYQQALGQGPQFIFQYYREEENGRGNFPPRFSGLQFPNYSSELNVNALELDDSALYLCASSSGRNHSPLHFGNGTRLTVT.

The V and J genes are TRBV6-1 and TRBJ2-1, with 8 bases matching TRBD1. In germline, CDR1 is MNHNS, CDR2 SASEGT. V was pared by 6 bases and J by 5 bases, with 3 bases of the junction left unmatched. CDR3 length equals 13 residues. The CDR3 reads CASSRQGNNEQFF. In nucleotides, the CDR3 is TGTGCCAGCAGCAGACAGGGGAACAATGAGCAGTTCTTC.

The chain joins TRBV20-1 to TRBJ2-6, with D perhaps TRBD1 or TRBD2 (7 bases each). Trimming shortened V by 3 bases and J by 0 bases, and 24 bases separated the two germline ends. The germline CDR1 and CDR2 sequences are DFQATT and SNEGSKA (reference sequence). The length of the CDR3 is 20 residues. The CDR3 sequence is CSARGDSRSGTLSGANVLTF. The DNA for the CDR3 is TGCAGTGCTAGGGGGGACAGTCGCAGCGGGACGCTCTCTGGGGCCAACGTCCTGACTTTC.

The CDR3 region is CASSKVGPSGNTEAFF. In DNA form, the CDR3 reads TGTGCCAGCAGCAAGGTTGGACCTTCCGGGAACACTGAAGCTTTCTTT. The rearrangement joins TRBV21-1 to TRBJ1-1. TRBV21-1 counts as a pseudogene. The CDR3 spans 16 residues.

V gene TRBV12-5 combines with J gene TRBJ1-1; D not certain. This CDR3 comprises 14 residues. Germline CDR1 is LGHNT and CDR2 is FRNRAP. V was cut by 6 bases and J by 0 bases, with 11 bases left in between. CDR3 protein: CASGPDVMNTEAFF. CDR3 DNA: TGTGCTAGTGGCCCCGACGTGATGAACACTGAAGCTTTCTTT. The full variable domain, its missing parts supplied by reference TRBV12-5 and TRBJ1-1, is DARVTQTPRHKVTEMGQEVTMRCQPILGHNTVFWYRQTMMQGLELLAYFRNRAPLDDSGMPKDRFSAEMPDATLATLKIQPSEPRDSAVYFCASGPDVMNTEAFFGQGTRLTVV.

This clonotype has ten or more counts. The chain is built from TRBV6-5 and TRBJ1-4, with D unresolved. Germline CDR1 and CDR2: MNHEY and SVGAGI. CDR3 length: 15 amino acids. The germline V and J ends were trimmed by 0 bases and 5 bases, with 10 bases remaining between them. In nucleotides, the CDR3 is TGTGCCAGCAGTTACTCAGGACCACCAAATGAAAAACTGTTTTTT. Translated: CASSYSGPPNEKLFF.

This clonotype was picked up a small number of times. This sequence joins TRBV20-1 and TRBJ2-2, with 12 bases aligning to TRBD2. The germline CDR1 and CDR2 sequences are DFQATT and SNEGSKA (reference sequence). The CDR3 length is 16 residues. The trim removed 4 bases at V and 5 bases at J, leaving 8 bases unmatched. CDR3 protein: CSATSPSGGATGELFF. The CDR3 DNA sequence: TGCAGTGCTACCTCCCCTAGCGGGGGGGCGACCGGGGAGCTGTTTTTT.

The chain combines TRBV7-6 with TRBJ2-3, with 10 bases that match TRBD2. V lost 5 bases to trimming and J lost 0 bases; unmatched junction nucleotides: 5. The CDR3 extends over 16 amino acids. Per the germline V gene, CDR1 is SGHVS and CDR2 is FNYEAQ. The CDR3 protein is CASSPGTSVSTDTQYF. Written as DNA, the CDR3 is TGTGCCAGCAGCCCGGGGACTAGCGTAAGCACAGATACGCAGTATTTT. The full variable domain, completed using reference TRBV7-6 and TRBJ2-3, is GAGVSQSPRYKVTKRGQDVALRCDPISGHVSLYWYRQALGQGPEFLTYFNYEAQQDKSGLPNDRFSAERPEGSISTLTIQRTEQRDSAMYRCASSPGTSVSTDTQYFGPGTRLTVL.

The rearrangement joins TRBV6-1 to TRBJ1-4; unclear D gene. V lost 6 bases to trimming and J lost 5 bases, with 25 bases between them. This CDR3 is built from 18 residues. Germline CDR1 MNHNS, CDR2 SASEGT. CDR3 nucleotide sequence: TGTGCCAGCAGCCGAGGAAAGGCCGGAGGGAGCCGAAATGAAAAACTGTTTTTT. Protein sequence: CASSRGKAGGSRNEKLFF.

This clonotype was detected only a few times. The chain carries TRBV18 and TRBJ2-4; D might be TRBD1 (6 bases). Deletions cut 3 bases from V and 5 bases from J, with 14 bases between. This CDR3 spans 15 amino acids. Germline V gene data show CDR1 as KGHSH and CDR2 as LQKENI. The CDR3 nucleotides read TGTGCCAGCTCACCTACTCCCGGGACACAAAACATTCAGTACTTC. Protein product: CASSPTPGTQNIQYF.

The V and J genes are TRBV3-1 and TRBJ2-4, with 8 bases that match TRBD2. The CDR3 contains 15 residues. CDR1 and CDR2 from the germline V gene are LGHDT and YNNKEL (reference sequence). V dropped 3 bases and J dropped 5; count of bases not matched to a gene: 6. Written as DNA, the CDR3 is TGTGCCAGCAGCCATTCGGGGACTAGGCAAAACATTCAGTACTTC. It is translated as CASSHSGTRQNIQYF.